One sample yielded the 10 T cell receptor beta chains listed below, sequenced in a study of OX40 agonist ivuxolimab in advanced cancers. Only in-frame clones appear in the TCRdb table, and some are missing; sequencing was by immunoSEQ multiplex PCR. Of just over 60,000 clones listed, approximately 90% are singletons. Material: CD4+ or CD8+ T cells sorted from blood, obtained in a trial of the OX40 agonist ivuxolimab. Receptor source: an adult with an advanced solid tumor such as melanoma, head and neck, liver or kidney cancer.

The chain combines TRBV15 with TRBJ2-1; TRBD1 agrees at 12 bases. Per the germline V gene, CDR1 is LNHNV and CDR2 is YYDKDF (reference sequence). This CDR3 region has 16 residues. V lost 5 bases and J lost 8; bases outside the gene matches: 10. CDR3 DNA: TGTGCCACCAGCCCACGGGAGGGACAGGGGGCCCATGAGCAGTTCTTC. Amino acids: CATSPREGQGAHEQFF. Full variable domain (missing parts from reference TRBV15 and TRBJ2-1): DAMVIQNPRYQVTQFGKPVTLSCSQTLNHNVMYWYQQKSSQAPKLLFHYYDKDFNNEADTPDNFQSRRPNTSFCFLDIRSPGLGDTAMYLCATSPREGQGAHEQFFGPGTRLTVL.

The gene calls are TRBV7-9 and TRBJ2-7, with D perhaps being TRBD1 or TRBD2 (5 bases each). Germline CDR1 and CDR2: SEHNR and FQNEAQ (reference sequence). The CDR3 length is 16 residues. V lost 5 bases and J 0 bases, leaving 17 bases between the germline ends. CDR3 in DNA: TGTGCCAGCAGCCCATTACTGGGGGACCACTCCTACGAGCAGTACTTC. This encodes CASSPLLGDHSYEQYF. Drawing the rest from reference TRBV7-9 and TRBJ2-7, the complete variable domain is DTGVSQNPRHKITKRGQNVTFRCDPISEHNRLYWYRQTLGQGPEFLTYFQNEAQLEKSRLLSDRFSAERPKGSFSTLEIQRTEQGDSAMYLCASSPLLGDHSYEQYFGPGTRLTVT.

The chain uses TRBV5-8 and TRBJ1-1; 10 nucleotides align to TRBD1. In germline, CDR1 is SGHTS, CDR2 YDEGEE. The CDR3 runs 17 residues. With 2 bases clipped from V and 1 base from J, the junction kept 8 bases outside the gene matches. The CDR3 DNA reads TGTGCCAGCAGCTTTAGACAGGGGGCATCGGGGAACACTGAAGCTTTCTTT. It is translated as CASSFRQGASGNTEAFF.

The CDR3 reads CASSLRQGAFYGYTF. For the CDR3, the DNA is TGTGCCAGCAGTTTAAGACAGGGGGCTTTCTATGGCTACACCTTC. The chain is built from TRBV6-5 and TRBJ1-2; 10 nucleotides align to TRBD1. CDR3 length: 15 residues. Germline V gene data show CDR1 as MNHEY and CDR2 as SVGAGI. V lost 4 bases, J lost 4 bases, and 6 bases stayed unmatched.

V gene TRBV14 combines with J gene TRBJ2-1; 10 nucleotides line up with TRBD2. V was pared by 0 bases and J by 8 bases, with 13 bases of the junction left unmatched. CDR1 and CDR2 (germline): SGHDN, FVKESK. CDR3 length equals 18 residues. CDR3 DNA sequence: TGTGCCAGCAGCCAAGATAGGCCAGGACTAGCGGTGACGGATGAGCAGTTCTTC. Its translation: CASSQDRPGLAVTDEQFF.

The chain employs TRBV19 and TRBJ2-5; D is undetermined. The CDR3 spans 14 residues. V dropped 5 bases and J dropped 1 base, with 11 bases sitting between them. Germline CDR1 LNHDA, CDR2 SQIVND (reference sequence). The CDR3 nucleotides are TGTGCCAGTAGTCTTGGACCGGGCCAAGAGACCCAGTACTTC. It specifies CASSLGPGQETQYF.

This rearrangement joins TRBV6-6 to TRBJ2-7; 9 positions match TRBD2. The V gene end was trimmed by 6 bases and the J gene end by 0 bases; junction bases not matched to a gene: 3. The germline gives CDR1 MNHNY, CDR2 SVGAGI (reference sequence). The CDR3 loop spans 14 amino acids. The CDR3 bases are TGTGCCAGCAGATGGACTAGCGACTCCTACGAGCAGTACTTC. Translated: CASRWTSDSYEQYF.

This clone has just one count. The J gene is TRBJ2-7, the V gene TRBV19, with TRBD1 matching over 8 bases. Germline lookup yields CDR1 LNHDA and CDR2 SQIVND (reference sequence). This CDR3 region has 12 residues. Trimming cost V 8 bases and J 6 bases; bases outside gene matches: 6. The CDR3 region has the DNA TGTGCCAGTGGGGATACAGGGGGCGAGCAGTACTTC. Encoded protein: CASGDTGGEQYF.

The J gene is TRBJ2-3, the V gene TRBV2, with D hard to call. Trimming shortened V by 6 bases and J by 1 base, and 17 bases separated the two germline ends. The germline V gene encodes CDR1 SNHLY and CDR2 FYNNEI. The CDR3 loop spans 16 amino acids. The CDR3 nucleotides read TGTGCCAGCAGGGATCGTTCTCTAGTAGGCACAGATACGCAGTATTTT. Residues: CASRDRSLVGTDTQYF.

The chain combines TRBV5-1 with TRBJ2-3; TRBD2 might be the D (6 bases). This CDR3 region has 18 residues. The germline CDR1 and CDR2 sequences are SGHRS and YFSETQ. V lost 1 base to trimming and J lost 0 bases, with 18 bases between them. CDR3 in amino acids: CASSLWGVTDISTDTQYF. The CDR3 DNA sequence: TGCGCCAGCAGCTTGTGGGGGGTGACAGATATCAGCACAGATACGCAGTATTTT.